The present TCR beta chain was sequenced within a study of siplizumab effects on memory and regulatory T cells. Study-level findings and limits: Relative to controls at about 28%, mappable alloreactive CD4+ clones exhibited a mean Treg-derived proportion of approximately 70% with siplizumab. An assignable phenotype, naive or memory, was missing from roughly 83-96% of proliferating CD4+ or CD8+ clones.

The junction had 5 bases not matched to a gene; V was cut back by 3 bases and J by 6 bases. The length of the CDR3 is 15 residues. Germline-derived CDR1 and CDR2 are LNHDA and SQIVND (reference sequence). Here immunoSEQ multiplex PCR was the method, and the copy in TCRdb shows in-frame clones only, minus some. The table includes around 110,000 clones, about 94% detected once. Details on this clone: The antigen is not known.

The material sequenced was non-Treg CD4+ T cells sorted from blood. This sequence was found in a human donor in good health. V gene TRBV19 combines with J gene TRBJ2-1; the match to TRBD2 covers 10 bases. This CDR3 is CASSITSGELNEQFF. Here the CDR3 DNA reads TGTGCCAGTAGTATCACTAGCGGGGAGCTCAATGAGCAGTTCTTC.